This paragraph reports one T cell receptor beta chain. The antigen is undetermined. The data originate from a study of CXCR3-negative and CXCR3-positive naive CD8 T cells. Study-level findings and limits: TCR interaction strength was inferred from TRB CDR3 physicochemistry, as CD5 matched across naive subsets. Hydrophobicity was higher for TRB CDR3s found in CXCR3-positive naive cells than in CXCR3-negative naive cells. Memory CD8+ cells had much lower diversity, and both naive subsets had comparably high diversity.

Germline V gene data show CDR1 as ENHRY and CDR2 as SYGVKD. The CDR3 is 15 residues long. UMI-tagged TRB cDNA libraries were built via 5' RACE. TCRdb reworked the 5' RACE reads into one entry per CDR3 protein, no DNA. The table lists 140,000 to 150,000 distinct CDR3 sequences. The clonotype originates from a human donor in good health. Some clones in this sample may be carry-over from other donors' samples. The chain recombines TRBV10-3 with TRBJ1-1; lacking DNA, the TRBD1 call made by TCRdb goes unchecked. The sequencing input was naive CXCR3+ CD8+ T cells from blood. Noted subset: CD45RO-CCR7+CD27+CD95- naive CD8+ T cells expressing CXCR3 (TNR3+). The CDR3 protein is CAISESSRIGQTAFF.